The present T cell receptor beta chain was sequenced within a study of cytomegalovirus exposure and HLA in healthy donors. V lost 0 bases to trimming and J lost 1 base, with 6 bases between them. The CDR3 is made up of 14 amino acids. The germline gives CDR1 MNHEY, CDR2 SVGAGI. Whole-study findings and limits: Subsequent analysis showed first-cohort TCR clusters tending to co-occur in some 120 validation repertoires. The study recorded 150 to 200 TCR beta chains that were cytomegalovirus-associated. Most TCR sequences proved rare, with some public TCRs found in many donors.

The repertoire was sequenced with immunoSEQ multiplex PCR; TCRdb's copy has only in-frame clones and lacks some. This sample has about 130,000 clones, with 89% found just once. Note on this clone: The target antigen is unknown.

The material sequenced was PBMCs. The clonotype comes from a woman aged 18-29 years in good health and CMV-seronegative. The V and J genes are TRBV6-5 and TRBJ1-1; D possibly corresponds to TRBD1 (5 bases). CDR3 region: CASSYSQGNTEAFF. DNA for the CDR3: TGTGCCAGCAGTTACTCCCAGGGGAACACTGAAGCTTTCTTT.